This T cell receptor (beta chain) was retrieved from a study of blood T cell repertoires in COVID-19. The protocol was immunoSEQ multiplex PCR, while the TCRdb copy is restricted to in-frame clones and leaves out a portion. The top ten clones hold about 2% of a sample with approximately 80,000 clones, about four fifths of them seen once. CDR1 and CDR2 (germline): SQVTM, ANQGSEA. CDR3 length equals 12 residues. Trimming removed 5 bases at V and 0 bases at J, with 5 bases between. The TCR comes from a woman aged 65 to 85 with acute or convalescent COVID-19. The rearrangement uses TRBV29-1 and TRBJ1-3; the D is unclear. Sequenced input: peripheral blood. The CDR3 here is CSVSVSGNTIYF. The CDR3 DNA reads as TGCAGCGTTTCGGTCTCTGGAAACACCATATATTTT.